This T cell receptor beta chain was obtained from a study of CD8 T cells in ankylosing spondylitis. TCRdb ran MiXCR on the 5' RACE reads and lists one entry per CDR3 protein. The data hold some 180,000 distinct CDR3 sequences, with approximately 18% observed a single time. This clonotype has a count of ten or more. The ends were cut back, 2 bases at V and 6 bases at J, with 15 bases in the middle. From germline, CDR1 is DFQATT and CDR2 SNEGSKA (reference sequence). This CDR3 comprises 14 residues. This chain links TRBV20-1 with TRBJ2-3, with a weak D call TRBD2 (5 bases). This sequence originates from a male donor under 30 with ankylosing spondylitis or in good health (not recorded which). The sequenced sample consisted of blood, either unsorted or a sorted T cell fraction (not recorded which). The CDR3 loop is CSARPGSSTDTQYF. The DNA for the CDR3 is TGCAGTGCTAGACCGGGGAGTTCTACGGATACGCAGTATTTT.